This TCR beta chain was recorded in a study of T cells in Graves' hyperthyroidism and ophthalmopathy. Study results and limitations: Blood also contained most expanded thyroid clonotypes above 0.001.

Newly diagnosed patients aged 18 to 65 had hyperthyroidism of under 2 months' duration. PBMCs stemmed from about 9.5 ml fresh peripheral blood. Worth noting for this clonotype: Its antigen is not known.

There were TCR beta CDR3 regions amplified from RNA transcripts. Using the HTBI primer set, a first-round RT-PCR was run on the TCR CDR3. TCRdb called the multiplex PCR reads again in MiXCR, with one record for every CDR3 protein. The table includes a few hundred thousand distinct CDR3 sequences, roughly 15% detected once. The source of this sequence is a woman aged 45-60 years with Graves' hyperthyroidism that later progressed to Graves' ophthalmopathy. The sequencing input was blood.

In nucleotides, the CDR3 is TGCAGTGCTAGAGGGTCGGGGGAGAGAAACACCATATATTTT. Its protein is CSARGSGERNTIYF. The chain uses TRBV20-1 and TRBJ1-3, with D perhaps matching TRBD1 (5 bases). Germline V lookup: CDR1 DFQATT, CDR2 SNEGSKA (reference sequence). V lost 1 base to trimming and J lost 5 bases, with 12 bases between them. The CDR3 has 14 residues.